Below, 13 T cell receptor beta chains from the same sample are listed, as sequenced in a study of CD8+CD57+ T cells in acquired aplastic anemia. Genomic DNA templated the TCR beta VDJ and CDR3 profiling. TCRdb redid the calling of the reads with MiXCR, one entry per CDR3 protein. This table holds some 200,000 distinct CDR3 sequences, 48% found once. Sequenced patients had shown CD8+CD57+ cell expansion by flow cytometry. Sequenced input: sorted CD4+, CD8+, or CD8+CD57+ T cells (not recorded which) from PBMCs. These receptors originate from a human donor with aplastic anemia.

This clonotype occurred many times. V usage is TRBV5-6 and J usage is TRBJ2-7; no clear D. Trimming shortened V by 5 bases and J by 1 base, and 16 bases separated the two germline ends. The CDR3 runs 15 residues. Germline CDR1 is SGHDT and CDR2 is YYEEEE. CDR3 DNA: TGTGCCAGCAGTTTCTCGGGCCCCCTTTCCTACGAGCAGTACTTC. It specifies CASSFSGPLSYEQYF.

The chain links TRBV10-1 to TRBJ2-1, with 14 nucleotides matching TRBD2. Trimming removed 6 bases from V and 9 bases from J; junction bases left unmatched: 4. The CDR3 sequence is 14 residues long. Germline V lookup: CDR1 WNHNN, CDR2 SYGVQD (reference sequence). This CDR3 is CASRTSGRVGEQFF. CDR3 bases: TGCGCCAGCAGGACTAGCGGGAGGGTTGGTGAGCAGTTCTTC.

This clonotype appeared many times. V and J are TRBV5-1 and TRBJ1-2; D unclear. The CDR3 loop spans 14 amino acids. The germline gives CDR1 SGHRS, CDR2 YFSETQ. V was trimmed by 0 bases and J by 4 bases, leaving 10 bases between them. The CDR3 here is CASSLEQRTYGYTF. The CDR3 nucleotides read TGCGCCAGCAGCTTGGAACAGAGAACCTATGGCTACACCTTC.

The sample holds many counts of this clonotype. The V call is TRBV7-3, the J call TRBJ2-2; D possibly corresponds to TRBD1 (5 bases). The V gene's germline CDR1 is SGHTA and CDR2 FQGTGA. The CDR3 spans 14 residues. V lost 6 bases and J 1 base, leaving 9 bases between the germline ends. The CDR3 region is CASRRQRNTGELFF. In nucleotides, the CDR3 is TGTGCCAGCAGGCGACAGAGGAACACCGGGGAGCTGTTTTTT.

The genes are TRBV10-3 and TRBJ1-4; D gene ambiguous. There are 15 residues in the CDR3. The germline CDR1 and CDR2 sequences are ENHRY and SYGVKD. V was clipped by 7 bases and J by 0 bases, with 12 bases between them. Here the CDR3 DNA reads TGTGCCATCAAGGACGGATTATCAACTAATGAAAAACTGTTTTTT. Protein sequence: CAIKDGLSTNEKLFF.

The table lists this clonotype with a count of one. The chain uses TRBV6-1 and TRBJ2-7; 7 nucleotides agree with TRBD2. The J call is uncertain, as TRBJ2-1 better fits the DNA end. This CDR3 contains 14 residues. Germline-derived CDR1 and CDR2 are MNHNS and SASEGT. CDR3 protein: CASSPPREGNEQFF. The CDR3 DNA reads TGTGCCAGCAGCCCCCCTAGGGAGGGCAATGAGCAGTTCTTC.

Ten or more counts support this clonotype. The chain employs TRBV20-1 and TRBJ1-2; 11 bases map to TRBD1. There are 15 residues in the CDR3. CDR1 is DFQATT and CDR2 is SNEGSKA in the germline V gene (reference sequence). V gave up 8 bases and J gave up 1 base; unmatched junction bases: 9. CDR3 protein: CSSRDRGAFNYGYTF. In DNA, the CDR3 is TGCAGTTCAAGGGACAGGGGGGCTTTTAACTATGGCTACACCTTC.

This CDR3 reads CSARLSTEAFF. For the CDR3, the DNA is TGCAGTGCTAGATTGAGTACTGAAGCTTTCTTT. V is TRBV20-1 and J is TRBJ1-1; D unclear. The V end lost 2 bases, the J end lost 5 bases, and 6 bases lay between the germline ends. CDR3 length: 11 amino acids. Germline values: CDR1 DFQATT, CDR2 SNEGSKA (reference sequence).

This clonotype has only a few counts. The genes are TRBV27 and TRBJ2-1, with 11 bases that match TRBD2. CDR1 and CDR2 from the germline V gene are MNHEY and SMNVEV (reference sequence). This CDR3 comprises 18 residues. J lost 0 bases, V lost 6 bases, and 10 bases had no gene match. Here the CDR3 DNA reads TGTGCCAGCAGCCTGGGACTAGCGGAAGCCGGCTCCTACAATGAGCAGTTCTTC. It codes for CASSLGLAEAGSYNEQFF.

This rearrangement joins TRBV4-1 to TRBJ1-6, with D possibly matching TRBD1 (6 bases). CDR1 and CDR2 (germline): MGHRA, YSYEKL. The CDR3 runs 16 residues. Trimming took 3 bases from V and 8 from J, leaving 17 bases between them. The CDR3 coding sequence is TGCGCCAGCAGCCACCGGGGGCAGGCAATCGATTCACCCCTCCACTTT. It codes for CASSHRGQAIDSPLHF.

This clonotype was detected a few times. The chain recombines TRBV10-3 with TRBJ2-5; a weak D match, TRBD2 (6 bases). Germline CDR1 and CDR2: ENHRY and SYGVKD. V was pared by 1 base and J by 5 bases, with 11 bases between. CDR3 length: 14 amino acids. The CDR3 loop reads CAISEFQGGETQYF. CDR3 in DNA: TGTGCCATCAGTGAGTTTCAGGGAGGCGAGACCCAGTACTTC.

The J gene is TRBJ1-2, the V gene TRBV20-1; D is uncertain. With 5 bases removed from V and 1 base from J, the gap between germline ends came to 17 bases. Germline CDR1 and CDR2: DFQATT and SNEGSKA (reference sequence). The length of the CDR3 is 15 residues. The CDR3 region is CSAPRADGSNYGYTF. For the CDR3, the DNA is TGCAGTGCTCCCCGGGCTGACGGGAGTAACTATGGCTACACCTTC.

CDR3 amino acids: CASSEGFGTTEAFF. In DNA, the CDR3 is TGTGCCAGCAGTGAAGGATTTGGCACCACTGAAGCTTTCTTT. The rearrangement uses TRBV2 and TRBJ1-1, with D uncertain. The CDR3 has 14 amino acids. V gave up 1 base and J gave up 4 bases, with 10 bases separating them. CDR1 is SNHLY, CDR2 FYNNEI, per germline.